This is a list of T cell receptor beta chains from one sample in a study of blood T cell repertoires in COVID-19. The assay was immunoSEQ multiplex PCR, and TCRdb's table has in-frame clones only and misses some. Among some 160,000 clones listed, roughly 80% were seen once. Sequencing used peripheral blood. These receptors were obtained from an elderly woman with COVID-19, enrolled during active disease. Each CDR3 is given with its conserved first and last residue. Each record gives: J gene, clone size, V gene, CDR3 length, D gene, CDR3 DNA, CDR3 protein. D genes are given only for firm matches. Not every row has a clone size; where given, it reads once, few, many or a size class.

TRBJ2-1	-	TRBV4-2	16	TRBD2	TGTGCCAGCAGCCATTCCCGGACTAGCGGGGACAATGAGCAGTTCTTC	CASSHSRTSGDNEQFF
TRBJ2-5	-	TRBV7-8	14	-	TGTGCCAGCAGCTTGGGGGGATACCAAGAGACCCAGTACTTC	CASSLGGYQETQYF
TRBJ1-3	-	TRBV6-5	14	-	TGTGCCAGCAGTAAACAGGGCTCTGGAAACACCATATATTTT	CASSKQGSGNTIYF
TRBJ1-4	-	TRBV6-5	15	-	TGTGCCAGCACCACTGTAGAGGCAACTAATGAAAAACTGTTTTTT	CASTTVEATNEKLFF
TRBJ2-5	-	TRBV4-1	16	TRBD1	TGCGCCAGCAGCCAAGACTTCGCGGGCAGGGGGGAGACCCAGTACTTC	CASSQDFAGRGETQYF
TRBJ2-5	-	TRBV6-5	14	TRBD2	TGTGCCAGCAGCACTAGCGGGAGGGGATGGACCCAGTACTTC	CASSTSGRGWTQYF
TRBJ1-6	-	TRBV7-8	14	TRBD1	TGTGCCAGCAGCTTCGCAGGGGGGAATTCACCCCTCCACTTT	CASSFAGGNSPLHF
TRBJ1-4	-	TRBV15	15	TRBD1	TGTGCCACCAGCAGAGGGGGACAGCAAAATGAAAAACTGTTTTTT	CATSRGGQQNEKLFF
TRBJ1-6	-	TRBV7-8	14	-	TGTGCCAGCAGCGTGGGACACTATAATTCACCCCTCCACTTT	CASSVGHYNSPLHF
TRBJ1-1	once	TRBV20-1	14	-	TGCAGTGCTAGTCCGGTCAGGATGAACACTGAAGCTTTCTTT	CSASPVRMNTEAFF
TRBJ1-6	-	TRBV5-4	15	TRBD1	TGTGCCAGCAGCCAAAAGACAGGGACCTATTCACCCCTCCACTTT	CASSQKTGTYSPLHF
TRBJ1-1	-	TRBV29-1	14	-	TGCAGCGTTGTTGTCGGGGCAGGGGACACTGAAGCTTTCTTT	CSVVVGAGDTEAFF
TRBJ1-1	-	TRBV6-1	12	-	TGTGCCAGCAGTGACCCAGACACTGAAGCTTTCTTT	CASSDPDTEAFF
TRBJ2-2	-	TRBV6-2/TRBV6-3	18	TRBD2	TGTGCCAGCAGCCCGGGACTAGCGGGACAGGAAAACACCGGGGAGCTGTTTTTT	CASSPGLAGQENTGELFF
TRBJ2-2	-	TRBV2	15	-	TGTGCCAGGCCGAGGGCAGACGCGAACACCGGGGAGCTGTTTTTT	CARPRADANTGELFF
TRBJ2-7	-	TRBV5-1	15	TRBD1	TGCGCCAGCAGCTTGGGGGACAGGAGATTATACGAGCAGTACTTC	CASSLGDRRLYEQYF
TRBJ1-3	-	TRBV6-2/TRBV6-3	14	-	TGTGCCAGCAGTTACTCAGGGAGTCTAAACACCATATATTTT	CASSYSGSLNTIYF
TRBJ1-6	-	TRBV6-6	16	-	TGTGCCAGCAGTTCCGGACACAACTCCTATAATTCACCCCTCCACTTT	CASSSGHNSYNSPLHF
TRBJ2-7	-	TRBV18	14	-	TGTGCCAGCTCACCTTCGGGGGTCGGCTCCGAGCAGTACTTC	CASSPSGVGSEQYF
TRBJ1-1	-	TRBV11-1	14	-	TGTGCCAGCAGCTTAGGTGGGGGGGCGACTGAAGCTTTCTTT	CASSLGGGATEAFF
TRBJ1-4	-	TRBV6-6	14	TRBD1	TGTGCCAGCAGCAGGACAGGAACTAATGAAAAACTGTTTTTT	CASSRTGTNEKLFF
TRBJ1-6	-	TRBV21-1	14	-	TGTGCCAGCAGCAAAGTGTGCTCGGAGTCACCCCTCCACTTT	CASSKVCSESPLHF
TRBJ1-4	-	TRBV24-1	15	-	TGTGCCACCAGTGATCCTCGGGCAGGGCCTGAAAAACTGTTTTTT	CATSDPRAGPEKLFF
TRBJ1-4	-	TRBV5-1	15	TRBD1	TGCGCCAGCAGCCCAGGGGGTTCAACTAATGAAAAACTGTTTTTT	CASSPGGSTNEKLFF
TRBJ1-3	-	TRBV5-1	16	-	TGCGCCAGCAGCTTGGACAGCCTGAACTCTGGAAACACCATATATTTT	CASSLDSLNSGNTIYF
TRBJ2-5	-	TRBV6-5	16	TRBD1	TGTGCCAGCAGTTACGTTCGGGGACAGGTGGAAGAGACCCAGTACTTC	CASSYVRGQVEETQYF
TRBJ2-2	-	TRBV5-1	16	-	TGCGCCAGCAGCTTGGCCGGGTCGACGAACACCGGGGAGCTGTTTTTT	CASSLAGSTNTGELFF
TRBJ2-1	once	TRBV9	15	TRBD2	TGTGCCAGCAGCCCCAACTTAGCGGGAGCCAATGAGCAGTTCTTC	CASSPNLAGANEQFF
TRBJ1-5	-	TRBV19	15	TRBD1	TGTGCCAGTAGTGGCGGACAGGTTAACAATCAGCCCCAGCATTTT	CASSGGQVNNQPQHF
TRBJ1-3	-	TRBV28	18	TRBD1	TGTGCCAGCAGTTTGGCAGGGGGCTCTATGGCCTCTGGAAACACCATATATTTT	CASSLAGGSMASGNTIYF
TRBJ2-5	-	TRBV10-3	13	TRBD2	TGTGCCATCAGTGAGTCCCTAGCGGGGGCCCCGTACTTC	CAISESLAGAPYF
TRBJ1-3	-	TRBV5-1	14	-	TGCGCCAGCAGCCCTGGGACTTTAGCAAACACCATATATTTT	CASSPGTLANTIYF
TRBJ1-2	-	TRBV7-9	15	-	TGTGCCAGCAGCTACGGACAGCCCCTCACCCATGGCTACACCTTC	CASSYGQPLTHGYTF
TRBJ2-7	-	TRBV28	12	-	TGTGCCAGCAATATTCAGGGTTACGAGCAGTACTTC	CASNIQGYEQYF
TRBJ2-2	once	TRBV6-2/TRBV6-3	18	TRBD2	TGTGCCAGCAGCCTTAGAATGGCGGGAGGGCCGAACACCGGGGAGCTGTTTTTT	CASSLRMAGGPNTGELFF
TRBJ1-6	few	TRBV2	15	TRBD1	TGTGCCAGCAGTGCTGAGAGGGGGCAAGTTTCACCCCTCCACTTT	CASSAERGQVSPLHF
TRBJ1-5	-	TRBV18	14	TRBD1	TGTGCCAGCTCAGCTGACAGGGGCAATCAGCCCCAGCATTTT	CASSADRGNQPQHF
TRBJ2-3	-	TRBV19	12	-	TGTGCCAGTAGTCGGAGACTAGATACGCAGTATTTT	CASSRRLDTQYF
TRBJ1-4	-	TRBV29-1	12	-	TGCAGCGTTAGTCAGGGGTATGAAAAACTGTTTTTT	CSVSQGYEKLFF
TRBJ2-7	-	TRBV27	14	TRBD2	TGTGCCAGCAGGACTAGCGGAGGCGGCTACGAGCAGTACTTC	CASRTSGGGYEQYF
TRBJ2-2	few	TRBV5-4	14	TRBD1	TGTGCCAGCTCGGACAGGGTGAGCACCGGGGAGCTGTTTTTT	CASSDRVSTGELFF
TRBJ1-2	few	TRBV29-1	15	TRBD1	TGCAGCGTTGAAGTCAGGGGGCGGGGAGGGTATGGCTACACCTTC	CSVEVRGRGGYGYTF
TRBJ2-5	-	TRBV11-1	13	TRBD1	TGTGCCAGCGGCGACAGGGCGGAGCAGACCCAGTACTTC	CASGDRAEQTQYF
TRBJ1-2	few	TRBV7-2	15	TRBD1	TGTGCCAGCAGCGAGACAGGGGGCCCTCACTATGGCTACACCTTC	CASSETGGPHYGYTF
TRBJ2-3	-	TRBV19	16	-	TGTGCCAGTGCCTCCCGGGGTAGTAGCGTCACAGATACGCAGTATTTT	CASASRGSSVTDTQYF
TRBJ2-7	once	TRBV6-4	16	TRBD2	TGTGCCAGCAGAAGCGGGGGGACTAATACAACCTACGAGCAGTACTTC	CASRSGGTNTTYEQYF
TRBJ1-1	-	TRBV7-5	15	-	TGTGCCAGAAGCCAGGACCGGGGGGGGAACACTGAAGCTTTCTTT	CARSQDRGGNTEAFF
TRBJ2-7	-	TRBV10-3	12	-	TGTGCCATCAGTGAGCTAATCTACGAGCAGTACTTC	CAISELIYEQYF
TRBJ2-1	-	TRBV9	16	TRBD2	TGTGCCAGCAGCGGCTTAGCGGGGTTCGCCTACAATGAGCAGTTCTTC	CASSGLAGFAYNEQFF
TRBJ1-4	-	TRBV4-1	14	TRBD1	TGCGCCAGCAGCTCCGGGACAGTTAATGAAAAACTGTTTTTT	CASSSGTVNEKLFF
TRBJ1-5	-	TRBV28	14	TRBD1	TGTGCCAGCAGTAAGGACAGGGGAAGCCAGCCCCAGCATTTT	CASSKDRGSQPQHF
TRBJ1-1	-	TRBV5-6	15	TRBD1	TGTGCCAGCAGCTTGGGGGGACAGCACCGCTTTGAAGCTTTCTTT	CASSLGGQHRFEAFF
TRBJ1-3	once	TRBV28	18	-	TGTGCCAGCCCCTGGGGGGGCCCCACCATGAGCTCTGGAAACACCATATATTTT	CASPWGGPTMSSGNTIYF
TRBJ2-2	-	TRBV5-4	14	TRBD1	TGTGCCAGCAGCCCAGGGACAGCCGCCGGGGAGCTGTTTTTT	CASSPGTAAGELFF
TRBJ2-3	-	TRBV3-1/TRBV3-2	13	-	TGTGCCAGCAGCCGTAGGGGTGCAGATACGCAGTATTTT	CASSRRGADTQYF